This is a list of T cell receptor beta chains from one sample in a study of regulatory T cells in long-lasting Graves disease. One entry per CDR3 protein results from TCRdb running MiXCR on the multiplex PCR reads. The sample includes over 500,000 distinct CDR3 sequences, about 16% of them seen just once. The sample was also linked to a second study, of T cells in Graves' hyperthyroidism and ophthalmopathy.

Source: peripheral blood mononuclear cells (PBMCs), taken at new diagnosis, from a patient treated with antithyroid drugs. Receptors were obtained from a man between 18 and 35 years old with Graves disease. The CDR3 runs from the conserved cysteine through the conserved F or W. Each record gives: D gene, clone size, J gene, V gene, CDR3 DNA, CDR3 protein. D genes are given only for firm matches. Clone size appears in some rows only: once, few, many, or a class for an expanded clone.

D: TRBD1
size: many
J: TRBJ1-6
V: TRBV20-1
DNA: TGCAGTGCTAGAGCAGGGGGCCCTTCGGCCCTCCACTTT
CDR3: CSARAGGPSALHF

D: TRBD1
size: NA
J: TRBJ1-6
V: TRBV5-1
DNA: TGTGCCAGCAGGATAGTTACAGGGGGAAATAATTCACCCCTCCACTTT
CDR3: CASRIVTGGNNSPLHF

D: NA
size: few
J: TRBJ2-3
V: TRBV7-3
DNA: TGTGCCAGCAGCTTAAGGGGAGTCGACGTCTCCACAGATACGCAGTATTTT
CDR3: CASSLRGVDVSTDTQYF

D: TRBD1
size: many
J: TRBJ1-1
V: TRBV7-2
DNA: TGTGCCAGCAGCCCCGACAGGGTGAAAGCTTTCTTT
CDR3: CASSPDRVKAFF

D: NA
size: NA
J: TRBJ1-2
V: TRBV27
DNA: TGTGCCAGCAGTTTTCATTTTGGACAGAACTATGGCTACACCTTC
CDR3: CASSFHFGQNYGYTF

D: NA
size: few
J: TRBJ1-2
V: TRBV20-1
DNA: TGCAGTGCTAGAGACAGACTTTATGGCTACACCTTC
CDR3: CSARDRLYGYTF

D: TRBD2
size: many
J: TRBJ2-2
V: TRBV12-3/TRBV12-4
DNA: TGTGCCAGCAGTTTAGGAGCGGGGACGAACACCGGGGAGCTGTTTTTT
CDR3: CASSLGAGTNTGELFF

D: TRBD1
size: many
J: TRBJ2-4
V: TRBV28
DNA: TGTGCCAGCAGTAAACACCCGGCTGGACAGGGGGCGACCAAAAACATTCAGTACTTC
CDR3: CASSKHPAGQGATKNIQYF

D: NA
size: NA
J: TRBJ1-3
V: TRBV13
DNA: TGTGCCAGCAGCTCCGGGATCCTCTCTGGAAACACCATATATTTT
CDR3: CASSSGILSGNTIYF

D: TRBD1
size: NA
J: TRBJ1-3
V: TRBV7-3
DNA: TGTGCCAGCAGCCCGGTGCCCAGGGACCAGGGGGAGTATGGAAACACCATATATTTT
CDR3: CASSPVPRDQGEYGNTIYF

D: NA
size: few
J: TRBJ2-1
V: TRBV9
DNA: TGTGCCAGCAGCGTAGGGTCGAGGCAGTCCTACAATGAGCAGTTCTTC
CDR3: CASSVGSRQSYNEQFF

D: TRBD2
size: NA
J: TRBJ2-1
V: TRBV27
DNA: TGTGCCAGCAGTTTACGGGCTAGCGGGAGCAATGAGCAGTTCTTC
CDR3: CASSLRASGSNEQFF

D: NA
size: few
J: TRBJ1-3
V: TRBV18
DNA: TGTGCCAGCTCACCGGCAGCCTATGCTGGAAACACCATATATTTT
CDR3: CASSPAAYAGNTIYF

D: TRBD2
size: NA
J: TRBJ2-4
V: TRBV5-1
DNA: TGCGCCAGCAGCTTGGTACCTAGCGGGAACAGGGCCAAAAACATTCAGTACTTC
CDR3: CASSLVPSGNRAKNIQYF

D: NA
size: few
J: TRBJ1-5
V: TRBV28
DNA: TGTGCCAGCAGTTTACCCCCAGGGGCGGGTCAGCCCCAGCATTTT
CDR3: CASSLPPGAGQPQHF

D: NA
size: many
J: TRBJ2-5
V: TRBV3-1
DNA: TGTGCCAGCAGCCAAGTGCACGGACAAGAGACCCAGTACTTC
CDR3: CASSQVHGQETQYF

D: NA
size: many
J: TRBJ2-7
V: TRBV10-3
DNA: TGTGCCATCAGTGAGCTTTGGTCACGGGAGCAGTACTTC
CDR3: CAISELWSREQYF

D: TRBD2
size: NA
J: TRBJ2-1
V: TRBV20-1
DNA: TGCAGTGCTAGGTTCCCTAGCGGGAGGGTAAATGAGCAGTTCTTC
CDR3: CSARFPSGRVNEQFF

D: NA
size: once
J: TRBJ1-6
V: TRBV14
DNA: TGTGCTAGCAGCCCACAGCCCAATTCACCCCTCCACTTT
CDR3: CASSPQPNSPLHF

D: TRBD2
size: once
J: TRBJ2-3
V: TRBV30
DNA: TGTGCCTGGTCCCAGGGACTAGCGGGAGACTATACGCAGTATTTT
CDR3: CAWSQGLAGDYTQYF

D: TRBD2
size: few
J: TRBJ2-2
V: TRBV2
DNA: TGTGCCAGCAGTGCCGGGACTAGCAGCACCGGGGAGCTGTTTTTT
CDR3: CASSAGTSSTGELFF

D: TRBD1
size: many
J: TRBJ2-7
V: TRBV12-3/TRBV12-4
DNA: TGTGCCAGCAGCCCTGGACAGGGGAGGGACGAGCAGTACTTC
CDR3: CASSPGQGRDEQYF

D: TRBD1
size: NA
J: TRBJ1-3
V: TRBV5-1
DNA: TGCGCCAGCAGCCGGGACAGGGGGCCAGGAAACACCATATATTTT
CDR3: CASSRDRGPGNTIYF

D: NA
size: NA
J: TRBJ2-5
V: TRBV20-1
DNA: TGCAGTGCTCCCTGGGCAGGGAAAGAGACCCAGTACTTC
CDR3: CSAPWAGKETQYF

D: NA
size: few
J: TRBJ1-3
V: TRBV2
DNA: TGTGCCAGCACCACAGTGGTGGCAAACACCATATATTTT
CDR3: CASTTVVANTIYF

D: NA
size: few
J: TRBJ2-7
V: TRBV5-6
DNA: TGTGCCAGCAGCTTGAGGCTAAGTAGGCCAACCCGAATACGCGGGGAACGGACCGAGCAGTACTTC
CDR3: CASSLRLSRPTRIRGERTEQYF

D: TRBD2
size: many
J: TRBJ2-7
V: TRBV9
DNA: TGTGCCAGCAGTGCCGGGACTAGCGGGAGTTACGAGCAGTACTTC
CDR3: CASSAGTSGSYEQYF

D: NA
size: many
J: TRBJ2-5
V: TRBV30
DNA: TGTGCCTACTCAAAGGAGACCCAGTACTTC
CDR3: CAYSKETQYF

D: NA
size: NA
J: TRBJ2-2
V: TRBV11-2
DNA: TGTGCCAGCAGCTCCAGTGTCACCGGGGAGCTGTTTTTT
CDR3: CASSSSVTGELFF

D: TRBD2
size: few
J: TRBJ2-7
V: TRBV2
DNA: TGTGCCAGCAGGGGAGCGGGAGTTGGATGGGACGAGCAGTACTTC
CDR3: CASRGAGVGWDEQYF

D: NA
size: NA
J: TRBJ1-1
V: TRBV6-9
DNA: TGTGCCAGCAGTTACCCCAAGTGGACATTCGCTTTCTTT
CDR3: CASSYPKWTFAFF

D: NA
size: NA
J: TRBJ1-1
V: TRBV6-1
DNA: TGTGCCAGCAGTACCCGGACAGAAGTGAACACTGAAGCTTTCTTT
CDR3: CASSTRTEVNTEAFF

D: NA
size: NA
J: TRBJ2-7
V: TRBV5-1
DNA: TGCGCCAGCAGCGCGGGGGCAGACAGATACGAGCAGTACTTC
CDR3: CASSAGADRYEQYF

D: NA
size: NA
J: TRBJ1-3
V: TRBV28
DNA: TGTGCCAGCAGCTTATTAGTCCACGGTGGGGTCTCTGGAAACACCATATATTTT
CDR3: CASSLLVHGGVSGNTIYF

D: NA
size: NA
J: TRBJ2-3
V: TRBV5-4
DNA: TGTGCCAGCAGCTTCTCCATGTCTACTAGCACAGATACGCAGTATTTT
CDR3: CASSFSMSTSTDTQYF

D: NA
size: few
J: TRBJ2-3
V: TRBV7-9
DNA: TGTGCCAGCAGCTTAGAAGAGGGGCGACTTACAGATACGCAGTATTTT
CDR3: CASSLEEGRLTDTQYF

D: TRBD2
size: NA
J: TRBJ2-1
V: TRBV3-1
DNA: TGTGCCAGCAGCCCCTCTAGCGGCGGGAGTTACAATGAGCAGTTCTTC
CDR3: CASSPSSGGSYNEQFF

D: NA
size: many
J: TRBJ2-7
V: TRBV27
DNA: TGTGCCAGCAGTTTCCCTAGCCTGGGCGAGCAGTACTTC
CDR3: CASSFPSLGEQYF

D: NA
size: few
J: TRBJ2-2
V: TRBV28
DNA: TGTGCCAGCGGTTTGTCCGGCAGGGGAGCCGGGGAGCTGTTTTTT
CDR3: CASGLSGRGAGELFF

D: NA
size: many
J: TRBJ2-3
V: TRBV20-1
DNA: TGCAGTGCTGGGACACCGGCGAGCACAGATACGCAGTATTTT
CDR3: CSAGTPASTDTQYF

D: TRBD1
size: few
J: TRBJ1-4
V: TRBV7-9
DNA: TGTGCCAGCAGCTACCCCGACAGGGGCCCGGAAAAACTGTTTTTT
CDR3: CASSYPDRGPEKLFF

D: NA
size: many
J: TRBJ2-7
V: TRBV2
DNA: TGTGCCAGCAGTGGGTTGCAGGGATCGTACGAGCAGTACTTC
CDR3: CASSGLQGSYEQYF

D: NA
size: NA
J: TRBJ1-6
V: TRBV20-1
DNA: TGCAGTGCTTTCCCCGGACTGAAGAGCTCCTATAATTCACCCCTCCACTTT
CDR3: CSAFPGLKSSYNSPLHF

D: NA
size: NA
J: TRBJ1-5
V: TRBV7-2
DNA: TGTGCCAGCAGCTCCTCAGGGTCCCATCAGCCCCAGCATTTT
CDR3: CASSSSGSHQPQHF

D: TRBD1
size: NA
J: TRBJ1-2
V: TRBV9
DNA: TGTGCCAGCAGCGTAGCAGCGGGGACAGGGGTTGGCTATGGCTACACCTTC
CDR3: CASSVAAGTGVGYGYTF

D: TRBD1
size: few
J: TRBJ2-1
V: TRBV4-1
DNA: TGCGCCAGCAGCCGTGGGACAGGGGTCAACAATGAGCAGTTCTTC
CDR3: CASSRGTGVNNEQFF

D: TRBD2
size: NA
J: TRBJ2-3
V: TRBV20-1
DNA: TGCAGTGCTAGGACCCCGCTAGCGGGACCCACCCTGGGGGCGCAGTATTTT
CDR3: CSARTPLAGPTLGAQYF

D: TRBD2
size: many
J: TRBJ2-3
V: TRBV20-1
DNA: TGCAGTGCTAGTCTAGCGGGAGGGCCGGGCACAGATACGCAGTATTTT
CDR3: CSASLAGGPGTDTQYF

D: TRBD1
size: NA
J: TRBJ2-1
V: TRBV5-1
DNA: TGCGCCAGCAGCCCGGGACAGGGGGTCGATGAGCAGTTCTTC
CDR3: CASSPGQGVDEQFF

D: TRBD1
size: many
J: TRBJ1-5
V: TRBV6-1
DNA: TGTGCCACCGACCCACAGGGGCTTCAGCCCCAGCATTTT
CDR3: CATDPQGLQPQHF

D: TRBD1
size: many
J: TRBJ2-3
V: TRBV28
DNA: TGTGCCAGCAGTTTACCATCCGGGACAGGGGCAGATACGCAGTATTTT
CDR3: CASSLPSGTGADTQYF

D: TRBD1
size: many
J: TRBJ1-5
V: TRBV20-1
DNA: TGCAGTGCTCCGGGACAGGGTGGCAGTCAGCCCCAGCATTTT
CDR3: CSAPGQGGSQPQHF

D: TRBD1
size: few
J: TRBJ2-1
V: TRBV7-9
DNA: TGTGCCAGCAGCCCCCGGGACAGGAGCTCCTACAATGAGCAGTTCTTC
CDR3: CASSPRDRSSYNEQFF

D: TRBD2
size: NA
J: TRBJ2-2
V: TRBV19
DNA: TGTGCCAGTAGGGCTAGCGGGACGAACACCGGGGAGCTGTTTTTT
CDR3: CASRASGTNTGELFF

D: TRBD1
size: NA
J: TRBJ2-7
V: TRBV6-1
DNA: TGTGCCAGCAGTGACCGGCGCCCGGACAGGGTGCTTTTCTACGAGCAGTACTTC
CDR3: CASSDRRPDRVLFYEQYF

D: TRBD2
size: many
J: TRBJ2-5
V: TRBV27
DNA: TGTGCCAGCAGTTCCGGGACTAGGGTACAAGAGACCCAGTACTTC
CDR3: CASSSGTRVQETQYF

D: TRBD2
size: NA
J: TRBJ2-7
V: TRBV6-5
DNA: TGTGCCAGCAGTTACTCAAAAGCGGGAGGGTTGGGGGAGCAGTACTTC
CDR3: CASSYSKAGGLGEQYF

D: NA
size: few
J: TRBJ2-2
V: TRBV3-1
DNA: TGTGCCAGCAGCCCTAGACAGGCGACGTGGGAAAACACCGGGGAGCTGTTTTTT
CDR3: CASSPRQATWENTGELFF